The present entry profiles one T cell receptor beta chain with its context. Its specificity is unknown. V was trimmed by 3 bases and J by 4 bases, leaving 10 bases between them. This CDR3 contains 14 residues. Germline V gene data show CDR1 as MNHNS and CDR2 as SASEGT. The data were taken from a study of beta chain features in type 1 diabetes. Study-wide background: No patient-donor differences in age, gender, total cells or subset yield. Study outcomes and limitations: HLA influence on TCRB rearrangement stayed unresolved here. The naive, central memory and Treg TCRB repertoires of patients appeared to be more similar to one another than those of healthy donors.

Expressed TCRB transcripts got sequenced, as all isolated RNA was reverse transcribed. The assay was immunoSEQ multiplex PCR, and TCRdb's table has in-frame clones only and misses some. Here the sample spans several thousand clones, about 84% being singletons. The clonotype originates from a woman under 30 in good health. The V gene is TRBV6-1, the J gene TRBJ1-5; D is uncertain. The specimen was Tregs from blood. The CDR3 region is CASSDRLTNQPQHF. CDR3 sequence (DNA): TGTGCCAGCAGTGATAGATTGACAAATCAGCCCCAGCATTTT.